Listed below are T cell receptor beta chains from one sample, sequenced in a study of blood T cell repertoires in COVID-19. TCRdb's table, derived via immunoSEQ multiplex PCR, lists solely in-frame clones and lacks some. The sample carries about 100,000 clones, over 80% recorded once. Material: peripheral blood. These TCRs come from a woman aged 70 to 79 with acute or convalescent COVID-19. The CDR3 runs from the conserved cysteine through the conserved F or W. The order of the fields is J gene, D gene, V gene, clone size, CDR3 protein, CDR3 DNA. A D gene is named only where the DNA matches it firmly. Not every row has a clone size; where given, it reads once, few, many or a size class.

>TRBJ1-2|TRBD1|TRBV5-1|NA
CASSVGQADYGYTF
TGCGCCAGCAGCGTCGGACAGGCCGACTATGGCTACACCTTC
>TRBJ1-1|TRBD1|TRBV28|NA
CASSTGTVSEAFF
TGTGCCAGCAGCACCGGGACAGTATCTGAAGCTTTCTTT
>TRBJ1-1|TRBD1|TRBV15|NA
CATSSLSQGARDEAFF
TGTGCCACCAGCAGCTTATCACAGGGGGCGCGGGATGAAGCTTTCTTT
>TRBJ2-1|TRBD1|TRBV11-2|NA
CASSYSGTGGRQFF
TGTGCCAGCAGCTACTCTGGGACAGGGGGTCGACAGTTCTTC
>TRBJ1-2|TRBD1|TRBV28|NA
CASTLGGQGNGYTF
TGTGCCAGCACCCTAGGGGGACAGGGGAATGGCTACACCTTC
>TRBJ1-6|TRBD1|TRBV4-1|NA
CASSQDQQGNSPLHF
TGCGCCAGCAGCCAAGATCAACAGGGGAACTCACCCCTCCACTTT
>TRBJ1-4|NA|TRBV19|NA
CASRAGNEKLFF
TGTGCCAGTAGGGCGGGGAATGAAAAACTGTTTTTT
>TRBJ1-2|TRBD1|TRBV6-5|NA
CASSPDRGGLYGYTF
TGTGCCAGCAGCCCCGACAGGGGGGGGCTCTATGGCTACACCTTC
>TRBJ1-4|NA|TRBV30|NA
CAWSSRGGTGEKLFF
TGTGCCTGGAGTTCGCGGGGGGGTACCGGTGAAAAACTGTTTTTT
>TRBJ1-5|NA|TRBV16|NA
CASSPSGASNQPQHF
TGTGCCAGCAGTCCATCAGGGGCGAGCAATCAGCCCCAGCATTTT
>TRBJ2-3|NA|TRBV28|NA
CASSLLQNTQYF
TGTGCCAGCAGTTTGCTCCAGAATACGCAGTATTTT
>TRBJ1-4|NA|TRBV5-1|NA
CASSLLPATNEKLFF
TGCGCCAGCAGCTTGTTACCAGCAACTAATGAAAAACTGTTTTTT
>TRBJ1-5|NA|TRBV12-5|NA
CASATGGDASNQPQHF
TGTGCTAGTGCCACAGGAGGGGATGCGAGCAATCAGCCCCAGCATTTT
>TRBJ2-3|NA|TRBV14|NA
CASSQERTFADTQYF
TGTGCCAGCAGCCAAGAGAGGACATTCGCAGATACGCAGTATTTT
>TRBJ1-2|NA|TRBV7-9|NA
CASTLRAANYGYTF
TGTGCCAGCACCTTGAGGGCAGCTAACTATGGCTACACCTTC
>TRBJ1-2|NA|TRBV7-9|once
CASSLEQGYGYTF
TGTGCCAGCAGCTTAGAACAGGGATATGGCTACACCTTC
>TRBJ2-5|TRBD2|TRBV5-6|once
CASSCVGLAGFGETQYF
TGTGCCAGCAGCTGCGTGGGACTAGCGGGGTTCGGAGAGACCCAGTACTTC
>TRBJ2-1|NA|TRBV7-3|NA
CASSLMEGNEQFF
TGTGCCAGCAGCTTAATGGAGGGGAATGAGCAGTTCTTC
>TRBJ2-1|NA|TRBV4-2|few
CASSLRASSSYNEQFF
TGTGCCAGCAGTCTCAGGGCGTCGAGCTCCTACAATGAGCAGTTCTTC
>TRBJ1-6|NA|TRBV5-1|NA
CASSFTPGNSPLHF
TGCGCCAGCAGCTTCACTCCAGGGAATTCACCCCTCCACTTT
>TRBJ2-1|TRBD2|TRBV7-9|NA
CASGNRPSGSNEQFF
TGTGCCAGCGGAAACCGACCTAGCGGGAGTAATGAGCAGTTCTTC
>TRBJ1-3|NA|TRBV19|NA
CASRPPRFSGNTIYF
TGTGCCAGTAGACCTCCACGGTTCTCTGGAAACACCATATATTTT
>TRBJ1-2|NA|TRBV14|NA
CASSQYRANYGYTF
TGTGCCAGCAGCCAATACAGGGCTAACTATGGCTACACCTTC
>TRBJ2-2|NA|TRBV18|NA
CASSRATNTGELFF
TGTGCCAGCTCACGAGCGACCAACACCGGGGAGCTGTTTTTT
>TRBJ2-7|TRBD2|TRBV28|NA
CASSLNSGRVYEQYF
TGTGCCAGCAGTTTGAATAGCGGGAGGGTCTACGAGCAGTACTTC
>TRBJ1-5|NA|TRBV2|NA
CASSEISGGGQPQHF
TGTGCCAGCAGCGAGATATCGGGGGGCGGGCAGCCCCAGCATTTT
>TRBJ2-1|TRBD1|TRBV4-1|few
CASSQGRQGNEQFF
TGCGCCAGCAGCCAAGGGCGACAGGGCAATGAGCAGTTCTTC
>TRBJ2-1|NA|TRBV28|NA
CASFGDGTYNEQFF
TGTGCCAGCTTCGGGGATGGGACCTACAATGAGCAGTTCTTC
>TRBJ1-4|TRBD1|TRBV2|NA
CASSVGQSTNEKLFF
TGTGCCAGCAGTGTGGGACAGTCAACTAATGAAAAACTGTTTTTT
>TRBJ1-2|TRBD1|TRBV19|NA
CASTIRRQGDYGYTF
TGTGCCAGTACAATTCGGAGACAGGGAGACTATGGCTACACCTTC
>TRBJ2-5|TRBD2|TRBV3-1/TRBV3-2|once
CASSLGRAGGQETQYF
TGTGCCAGCAGCCTCGGGCGAGCGGGGGGGCAAGAGACCCAGTACTTC
>TRBJ1-2|TRBD1|TRBV28|NA
CASRAGTGQGYTF
TGTGCCAGCAGAGCAGGGACAGGGCAAGGCTACACCTTC
>TRBJ2-7|NA|TRBV5-1|few
CASSLDRERGEQYF
TGCGCCAGCAGCTTGGATCGGGAGAGAGGCGAGCAGTACTTC
>TRBJ2-7|NA|TRBV6-5|few
CASRKSLGVYEQYF
TGTGCCAGCAGAAAATCCCTAGGGGTTTACGAGCAGTACTTC
>TRBJ1-1|TRBD1|TRBV7-3|NA
CASSLIPLGTGGAAFF
TGTGCCAGCAGCTTAATTCCCTTAGGGACAGGGGGGGCGGCTTTCTTT
>TRBJ2-5|TRBD2|TRBV6-1|NA
CASSDPLGGTRKETQYF
TGTGCCAGCAGTGATCCCCTTGGGGGGACTAGAAAAGAGACCCAGTACTTC
>TRBJ2-5|NA|TRBV10-3|NA
CAISGGVRAETQYF
TGTGCCATCAGTGGGGGGGTCCGGGCGGAGACCCAGTACTTC
>TRBJ2-1|NA|TRBV21-1|NA
CASAGGRRYCEQFF
TGTGCCAGCGCGGGGGGGAGGAGATACTGTGAGCAGTTCTTC
>TRBJ2-1|NA|TRBV28|NA
CASSASGSYNEQFF
TGTGCCAGCAGTGCCAGCGGTTCCTACAATGAGCAGTTCTTC
>TRBJ1-3|TRBD1|TRBV28|NA
CASRPGTGGNTIYF
TGTGCCAGCAGACCCGGGACAGGGGGAAACACCATATATTTT
>TRBJ1-2|NA|TRBV6-5|NA
CASSYPGTAPDGYTF
TGTGCCAGCAGTTACCCCGGGACTGCCCCGGATGGCTACACCTTC
>TRBJ1-6|NA|TRBV12-3/TRBV12-4|NA
CASSGQLISPLHF
TGTGCCAGCAGTGGACAGTTGATCTCACCCCTCCACTTT
>TRBJ1-6|NA|TRBV3-1/TRBV3-2|NA
CASSVQRDSPLHF
TGTGCCAGCAGCGTACAACGGGATTCACCCCTCCACTTT
>TRBJ1-1|TRBD1|TRBV7-6|NA
CASSPDRRAEAFF
TGTGCCAGCAGCCCGGACAGGAGGGCTGAAGCTTTCTTT
>TRBJ2-7|NA|TRBV3-1/TRBV3-2|once
CASSQPDMSANEQYF
TGTGCCAGCAGCCAGCCGGACATGTCCGCGAACGAGCAGTACTTC